The rows below give T cell receptor beta chains drawn from one sample of a study of cytomegalovirus exposure and HLA in healthy donors. The method was immunoSEQ multiplex PCR; TCRdb's version includes in-frame clones alone and lacks a portion of them. The table has approximately 300,000 clones, about 80% seen once. Source material: PBMCs. The receptors originated from a girl aged 2 to 9 in good health and CMV-seronegative. Both conserved end residues are part of each CDR3. D genes are given only for firm matches. Size tells how often a clone was seen (once, few, many) or the class of an expanded clone, and some rows leave it out.

J gene,D gene,clone size,V gene,CDR3 protein,CDR3 DNA
TRBJ2-3,TRBD2,.,TRBV9,CASSPRASGGLGVADTQYF,TGTGCCAGCAGCCCCCGGGCTAGCGGGGGATTGGGAGTAGCAGATACGCAGTATTTT
TRBJ1-4,.,few,TRBV28,CASSPRLTEKLFF,TGTGCCAGCAGTCCCCGACTCACAGAAAAACTGTTTTTT
TRBJ1-1,.,.,TRBV28,CASRGGAEAFF,TGTGCCAGCCGGGGGGGCGCTGAAGCTTTCTTT
TRBJ1-5,.,.,TRBV4-2,CASSQDPRGGQPQHF,TGTGCCAGCAGCCAAGACCCCCGAGGCGGTCAGCCCCAGCATTTT
TRBJ2-3,.,.,TRBV5-1,CASSLDQGTDTQYF,TGCGCCAGCAGCTTGGACCAGGGCACAGATACGCAGTATTTT
TRBJ2-7,.,.,TRBV28,CASTERGAGPISYEQYF,TGTGCCAGCACCGAACGCGGGGCGGGGCCGATCTCCTACGAGCAGTACTTC
TRBJ2-4,.,.,TRBV6-1,CASSEGPKNIQYF,TGTGCCAGCAGTGAAGGGCCCAAAAACATTCAGTACTTC
TRBJ2-4,.,.,TRBV6-1,CASSETGSKDIQYF,TGTGCCAGCAGTGAAACCGGGAGCAAGGACATTCAGTACTTC
TRBJ2-7,TRBD1,.,TRBV27,CASKIGGSYSVQYF,TGTGCCAGCAAAATAGGGGGCTCTTATAGCGTGCAGTACTTC
TRBJ2-1,TRBD2,.,TRBV6-1,CASSEEIAGTNEQFF,TGTGCCAGCAGTGAAGAGATAGCGGGGACCAATGAGCAGTTCTTC
TRBJ2-7,.,.,TRBV5-6,CASSLGLGTQQYF,TGTGCCAGCAGCTTGGGGCTTGGGACTCAGCAGTACTTC
TRBJ1-3,TRBD1,.,TRBV5-1,CASTQGSSGNTIYF,TGCGCCAGCACACAGGGGTCCTCTGGAAACACCATATATTTT
TRBJ2-5,.,.,TRBV5-1,CASSLEGGPLETQYF,TGCGCCAGCAGCTTAGAGGGGGGGCCTTTGGAGACCCAGTACTTC
TRBJ2-1,TRBD2,.,TRBV4-1,CASSPLAGGPYEQFF,TGCGCCAGCAGCCCCCTAGCGGGAGGGCCATATGAGCAGTTCTTC
TRBJ2-5,TRBD2,.,TRBV10-2,CASSDWPAGVLETQYF,TGCGCCAGCAGTGATTGGCCAGCGGGAGTTTTGGAGACCCAGTACTTC
TRBJ2-3,TRBD2,.,TRBV7-6,CASSRRTRHTDTQYF,TGTGCCAGCAGCCGCCGGACTAGACACACAGATACGCAGTATTTT
TRBJ2-3,.,few,TRBV18,CASSPRSGDTQYF,TGTGCCAGCTCACCAAGGTCAGGAGATACGCAGTATTTT
TRBJ1-1,.,.,TRBV7-3,CASSLLGGTEAFF,TGTGCCAGCAGCCTGTTGGGAGGTACTGAAGCTTTCTTT
TRBJ2-5,TRBD1,.,TRBV9,CASSVVTGETQYF,TGTGCCAGCAGCGTAGTGACAGGGGAGACCCAGTACTTC
TRBJ2-7,.,few,TRBV28,CASSPGGSPYEQYF,TGTGCCAGCAGTCCAGGGGGGTCCCCCTACGAGCAGTACTTC
TRBJ2-1,TRBD2,.,TRBV28,CASSSRLAGGNEQFF,TGTGCCAGCAGTTCGCGACTAGCGGGGGGCAATGAGCAGTTCTTC
TRBJ2-1,TRBD1,.,TRBV4-1,CASSPGGGTGDRQFF,TGCGCCAGCAGCCCCGGGGGCGGGACAGGGGATAGGCAGTTCTTC
TRBJ1-1,.,once,TRBV5-4,CASSLLQVNTEAFF,TGTGCCAGCAGCTTACTTCAGGTGAACACTGAAGCTTTCTTT
TRBJ2-5,.,.,TRBV9,CASSLKRVRRETQYF,TGTGCCAGCAGCTTAAAGCGGGTTCGAAGGGAGACCCAGTACTTC
TRBJ1-6,.,.,TRBV19,CASSISRGPLHF,TGTGCCAGTAGTATTTCTCGGGGACCCCTCCACTTT
TRBJ2-7,TRBD2,.,TRBV27,CASRGWASGSIEQYF,TGTGCCAGCAGGGGGTGGGCTAGCGGGAGTATCGAGCAGTACTTC
TRBJ2-2,.,once,TRBV9,CASKSAGELFF,TGTGCCAGCAAATCTGCCGGGGAGCTGTTTTTT
TRBJ2-3,TRBD2,.,TRBV28,CASSLEGLAGADTQYF,TGTGCCAGCAGTTTAGAAGGTCTAGCGGGAGCAGATACGCAGTATTTT
TRBJ2-7,.,few,TRBV25-1,CASSDIGYSYEQYF,TGTGCCAGCAGTGATATCGGGTATTCCTACGAGCAGTACTTC
TRBJ2-4,TRBD1,.,TRBV14,CASSLQGANIQYF,TGTGCCAGCAGCCTACAGGGGGCGAACATTCAGTACTTC
TRBJ2-3,TRBD2,.,TRBV7-6,CASSFSLAGGYSTDTQYF,TGTGCCAGCAGCTTCAGCCTAGCGGGGGGCTATAGCACAGATACGCAGTATTTT
TRBJ2-3,TRBD2,.,TRBV30,CAWSSGSTDTQYF,TGTGCCTGGTCTAGCGGGAGCACAGATACGCAGTATTTT
TRBJ2-7,TRBD2,.,TRBV7-9,CASSRGTILPYEQYF,TGTGCCAGCAGCCGAGGGACTATACTTCCCTACGAGCAGTACTTC
TRBJ2-3,.,.,TRBV2,CASNGVGTDTQYF,TGTGCCAGCAACGGGGTTGGGACAGATACGCAGTATTTT
TRBJ2-1,TRBD2,.,TRBV9,CASSPSTGLAPNEQFF,TGTGCCAGCAGCCCTAGTACGGGACTAGCTCCCAATGAGCAGTTCTTC
TRBJ2-2,.,.,TRBV12-5,CASGFGRDYTGELFF,TGTGCTAGTGGTTTCGGCCGGGACTACACCGGGGAGCTGTTTTTT
TRBJ1-1,TRBD1,.,TRBV9,CASSVTPGQEAEAFF,TGTGCCAGCAGCGTCACACCGGGACAGGAAGCTGAAGCTTTCTTT
TRBJ2-2,TRBD1,.,TRBV4-2,CASSQPTSQGAAGELFF,TGTGCCAGCAGCCAGCCTACTTCACAGGGGGCGGCCGGGGAGCTGTTTTTT
TRBJ1-2,.,.,TRBV2,CATPREGREPVGYTF,TGTGCCACCCCTAGGGAGGGGAGAGAACCTGTTGGCTACACCTTC
TRBJ1-1,.,.,TRBV23-1,CASSQRQNTEAFF,TGCGCCAGCAGTCAGAGACAGAACACTGAAGCTTTCTTT
TRBJ2-5,.,few,TRBV28,CASSLRLLETQYF,TGTGCCAGCAGTCTCCGACTCCTAGAGACCCAGTACTTC
TRBJ2-3,TRBD2,.,TRBV5-4,CASSPGTSASTDTQYF,TGTGCCAGCAGCCCCGGGACTAGCGCTAGCACAGATACGCAGTATTTT
TRBJ2-7,.,.,TRBV6-6,CASSYSGGENEQYF,TGTGCCAGCAGTTACTCGGGGGGTGAAAACGAGCAGTACTTC
TRBJ2-3,TRBD1,.,TRBV10-3,CAISRVGGQNTDTQYF,TGTGCCATCAGTCGGGTAGGGGGACAGAACACAGATACGCAGTATTTT
TRBJ2-7,.,.,TRBV7-9,CATRGADEQYF,TGTGCCACCAGGGGGGCGGATGAGCAGTACTTC
TRBJ1-2,TRBD1,.,TRBV10-3,CAISEFSDRVRYGYTF,TGTGCCATCAGTGAGTTTAGTGACAGGGTGAGGTATGGCTACACCTTC
TRBJ2-2,.,few,TRBV9,CASSVGGRDTGELFF,TGTGCCAGCAGCGTAGGTGGGAGAGACACCGGGGAGCTGTTTTTT
TRBJ1-5,TRBD1,.,TRBV2,CASSADRGRFQPQHF,TGTGCCAGCAGCGCGGACAGGGGGCGCTTTCAGCCCCAGCATTTT
TRBJ2-1,TRBD2,.,TRBV7-8,CASSPTGLAGEREQFF,TGTGCCAGCAGCCCAACCGGACTAGCGGGAGAAAGAGAGCAGTTCTTC
TRBJ1-4,TRBD1,.,TRBV9,CASSSTTGAGEKLFF,TGTGCCAGCAGCTCGACGACAGGGGCAGGGGAAAAACTGTTTTTT
TRBJ1-5,.,few,TRBV7-9,CASGGGDSNQPQHF,TGTGCCAGCGGGGGGGGCGATTCGAATCAGCCCCAGCATTTT
TRBJ2-7,TRBD1,.,TRBV10-3,CATLGQGGYEQYF,TGTGCCACCTTGGGACAGGGCGGCTACGAGCAGTACTTC
TRBJ2-7,TRBD1,.,TRBV27,CASRKLGQGYYEQYF,TGTGCCAGCAGGAAACTGGGACAGGGGTACTACGAGCAGTACTTC
TRBJ1-3,.,few,TRBV6-1,CASSEAGGGNTIYF,TGTGCCAGCAGTGAGGCAGGAGGTGGAAACACCATATATTTT
TRBJ2-1,TRBD2,.,TRBV19,CASSRLAGGAIEQFF,TGTGCCAGTAGTAGACTAGCGGGAGGGGCTATTGAGCAGTTCTTC
TRBJ1-5,.,.,TRBV19,CASRYQAYSNQPQHF,TGTGCCAGTAGGTACCAGGCTTATAGCAATCAGCCCCAGCATTTT
TRBJ1-4,TRBD1,.,TRBV5-6,CASSRQGRDEKLFF,TGTGCCAGCAGCAGACAGGGGAGGGACGAAAAACTGTTTTTT